This T cell receptor (beta chain) comes out of a study of blood T cell repertoires in COVID-19. Assay: immunoSEQ multiplex PCR; the TCRdb copy retains only in-frame clones and omits some. Of roughly 150,000 clones listed, roughly 87% are singletons. This CDR3 has 14 residues. V lost 0 bases to trimming and J lost 13 bases, with 19 bases between them. From germline, CDR1 is GTSNPN and CDR2 SVGIG (reference sequence). The chain uses TRBV30 and TRBJ2-1; D uncertain. The sequencing input was peripheral blood. This sequence originates from a human donor in a cohort sampled during active COVID-19. The DNA of the CDR3 is TGTGCCTGGAGTGTAAGCGAGCTCCTAGTTACTCAGTTCTTC. It codes for CAWSVSELLVTQFF.